Shown below are 2 T cell receptor beta chains from a single sample sequenced in a study of T-cell memory formation after mild COVID-19 (dated by TCRdb to the early 2020s). To prepare the library, 5' RACE was applied. Sequenced on an Illumina NovaSeq 6000. The raw public reads went through TCRdb reprocessing: fastp at Q25, MiXCR clone calling, in-frame beta chains kept. For every CDR3 protein sequence, its rows merge into one entry that carries the most common genes and DNA. Recorded for this sample are roughly 310,000 distinct CDR3 sequences; approximately 15% of them occurred a single time. The ten largest clones represent 22% of the sample. Source material: PBMCs or a T cell subset sorted from them (not recorded which). The receptors derive from a man aged 18 to 29 who had mild COVID-19 (a few samples of this study predate the infection). The sample titles of this study are shuffled in the database, so cell type and time point are left out; the donor was told from shared clones.

The chain carries TRBV7-3 and TRBJ2-1; D gene uncertain. Germline lookup yields CDR1 SGHTA and CDR2 FQGTGA. V was shortened by 1 base and J by 8 bases, with 6 bases between the two germline ends. This CDR3 comprises 12 residues. The CDR3 DNA follows: TGTGCCAGCAGCTTAATGGGCGATGAGCAGTTCTTC. This gives the protein CASSLMGDEQFF.

The rearrangement links TRBV20-1 to TRBJ2-1, with 10 bases that match TRBD1. Looked up from germline, CDR1 is DFQATT and CDR2 is SNEGSKA (reference sequence). J gave up 6 bases and V 8 bases, and 10 bases lay outside the gene matches. This CDR3 contains 14 residues. The CDR3 DNA sequence: TGCAGTACGCTAGCCGGGACAGGGGTCAATGAGCAGTTCTTC. Protein: CSTLAGTGVNEQFF.